The 13 T cell receptor beta chains given below trace back to one sample, sequenced in a study of T cell responses to AZD1222 COVID-19 vaccine. Some clones are missing from TCRdb's copy, which holds only in-frame ones; the method was immunoSEQ multiplex PCR. Of over 100,000 clones listed, over 90% were seen once; the top ten hold 4% to 5.5%. Sequenced material: peripheral blood, taken on day 0 of AZD1222 vaccination. The receptors originated from an adult in good health.

The chain employs TRBV5-8 and TRBJ1-1; D remains ambiguous. The CDR3 consists of 15 residues. V was clipped by 4 bases and J by 1 base, with 14 bases between them. Germline values: CDR1 SGHTS, CDR2 YDEGEE. Written as DNA, the CDR3 is TGTGCCAGCAGCATAACCCGGACGGGGAACACTGAAGCTTTCTTT. The encoded protein is CASSITRTGNTEAFF.

The chain employs TRBV9 and TRBJ2-1; the D is unclear. CDR1 is SGDLS, CDR2 YYNGEE, per germline. This CDR3 is 13 amino acids long. With 0 bases removed from V and 8 bases from J, the gap between germline ends came to 9 bases. The CDR3 sequence is CASSVASIDEQFF. The CDR3 region has the DNA TGTGCCAGCAGCGTAGCAAGTATCGATGAGCAGTTCTTC.

J is TRBJ2-7 and V is TRBV27, with a tentative D call TRBD2 (5 bases). The V gene's germline CDR1 is MNHEY and CDR2 SMNVEV (reference sequence). Trimming removed 2 bases at V and 5 bases at J, with 13 bases between. The CDR3 is 14 residues long. The CDR3 DNA is TGTGCCAGCAGTTTAAGTCTAGCCCCACACGAGCAGTACTTC. It codes for CASSLSLAPHEQYF.

J is TRBJ1-4 and V is TRBV2; D remains ambiguous. Germline CDR1 and CDR2: SNHLY and FYNNEI. The CDR3 is made up of 12 amino acids. The V gene lost 8 bases and the J gene lost 6 bases, with 10 bases spanning the gap. CDR3 DNA sequence: TGTGCCAGCCGCGGAAACGATGAAAAACTGTTTTTT. Translation gives CASRGNDEKLFF.

V usage is TRBV21-1 and J usage is TRBJ2-1; the table's D call, TRBD2, has no DNA check behind it. TRBV21-1 counts as a pseudogene. This CDR3 is built from 13 residues. This chain's CDR3 is CASRTSGYNEQFF. The CDR3 nucleotides are TGTGCCAGCAGGACTAGTGGATACAATGAGCAGTTCTTC.

The chain uses TRBV12-5 and TRBJ2-1; 13 positions agree with TRBD2. Germline V gives CDR1 LGHNT, CDR2 FRNRAP. V dropped 6 bases and J dropped 8; count of bases not matched to a gene: 22. The CDR3 is made up of 20 amino acids. CDR3 protein: CASGAPDIRTSGSPLDEQFF. The DNA of the CDR3 is TGTGCTAGTGGCGCCCCGGACATCAGGACTAGCGGGAGTCCCTTGGATGAGCAGTTCTTC. Full variable domain (rest looked up from reference TRBV12-5 and TRBJ2-1): DARVTQTPRHKVTEMGQEVTMRCQPILGHNTVFWYRQTMMQGLELLAYFRNRAPLDDSGMPKDRFSAEMPDATLATLKIQPSEPRDSAVYFCASGAPDIRTSGSPLDEQFFGPGTRLTVL.

The chain joins TRBV24-1 to TRBJ2-3; D gene unclear. There are 14 residues in the CDR3. From germline, CDR1 is KGHDR and CDR2 SFDVKD. V shed 6 bases and J shed 2 bases, with 11 bases lying between them. CDR3 DNA sequence: TGTGCCACCAGTCCCGGGCCTCTCACAGATACGCAGTATTTT. Translation gives CATSPGPLTDTQYF.

J is TRBJ2-2 and V is TRBV19, with 7 bases that match TRBD2. CDR3 length: 14 amino acids. Trimming took 7 bases from V and 0 from J; bases not matched to a gene: 2. Germline CDR1 LNHDA, CDR2 SQIVND (reference sequence). The CDR3 bases are TGTGCCAGTATGCTAGCGGCGAACACCGGGGAGCTGTTTTTT. Translated: CASMLAANTGELFF.

CDR3 in amino acids: CASSESVAGANEQFF. The CDR3 DNA reads as TGTGCCAGCAGTGAATCGGTGGCAGGGGCCAATGAGCAGTTCTTC. V gene TRBV25-1 combines with J gene TRBJ2-1; D may be TRBD1 (6 bases). CDR1 MGHDK and CDR2 SYGVNS come from the germline V gene. The CDR3 sequence is 15 residues long. Trimming took off 1 base at V and 6 bases at J, with 13 bases between the two ends. The whole variable domain, filled in from reference TRBV25-1 and TRBJ2-1, reads EADIYQTPRYLVIGTGKKITLECSQTMGHDKMYWYQQDPGMELHLIHYSYGVNSTEKGDLSSESTVSRIRTEHFPLTLESARPSHTSQYLCASSESVAGANEQFFGPGTRLTVL.

J is TRBJ1-1 and V is TRBV5-1, with unresolved D. The CDR3 runs 13 residues. CDR1 and CDR2 from the germline V gene are SGHRS and YFSETQ. V lost 7 bases to trimming and J lost 0 bases, with 10 bases between them. This chain's CDR3 is CASSHGVNTEAFF. DNA of the CDR3: TGCGCCAGCTCCCACGGGGTGAACACTGAAGCTTTCTTT. Full variable domain (outside the CDR3, taken from reference TRBV5-1 and TRBJ1-1): KAGVTQTPRYLIKTRGQQVTLSCSPISGHRSVSWYQQTPGQGLQFLFEYFSETQRNKGNFPGRFSGRQFSNSRSEMNVSTLELGDSALYLCASSHGVNTEAFFGQGTRLTVV.

This chain connects TRBV4-1 to TRBJ1-6; weak D call: TRBD1 (5 bases). The CDR3 consists of 15 residues. Germline V lookup: CDR1 MGHRA, CDR2 YSYEKL. Trimming stripped 0 bases from V and 8 bases from J, with 11 bases between. DNA for the CDR3: TGCGCCAGCAGCCAAGAGGGGGGTTTGGATTCACCCCTCCACTTT. It yields the protein CASSQEGGLDSPLHF.

The chain carries TRBV19 and TRBJ2-6, with D unresolved. The CDR3 runs to 15 residues. V shed 7 bases and J shed 2 bases, with 12 bases lying between them. Germline CDR1 is LNHDA and CDR2 is SQIVND (reference sequence). The CDR3 reads CASTKGPPGANVLTF. The CDR3, as DNA: TGTGCCAGTACCAAAGGGCCCCCTGGGGCCAACGTCCTGACTTTC.

The chain recombines TRBV4-3 with TRBJ1-4; perhaps TRBD1 as D (5 bases). Trimming took off 4 bases at V and 5 bases at J, with 23 bases between the two ends. Germline lookup yields CDR1 LGHNA and CDR2 YSLEER. The CDR3 runs 18 residues. This chain's CDR3 is CASSPNPGVGANNEKLFF. CDR3 DNA: TGCGCCAGCAGCCCCAATCCCGGTGTAGGGGCGAACAATGAAAAACTGTTTTTT.